A selection of T cell receptor beta chains follows, all from one sample in a study of post-analysis software for immune sequencing data. A single record per CDR3 protein comes from TCRdb applying MiXCR to the PCR reads. The sample records roughly 570,000 distinct CDR3 sequences, approximately 34% being singletons. The sample comprised blood. The receptors here all came from a girl aged 2 to 17 with multiple sclerosis. Both conserved end residues are part of each CDR3. The order of the fields is clone size, J gene, V gene, D gene, CDR3 protein, CDR3 DNA. The D gene is left open where the match is weak. Some rows have no size entry. The others give once, few or many, or a class for an expanded clone.

- | TRBJ2-1 | TRBV20-1 | TRBD2 | CSAHTGGALRTNEQFF | TGCAGTGCCCACACCGGGGGGGCCCTCCGTACAAATGAGCAGTTCTTC
- | TRBJ2-7 | TRBV12-3/TRBV12-4 | TRBD1 | CASGSGQGTTQYF | TGTGCCAGCGGGTCGGGACAGGGTACAACCCAGTACTTC
- | TRBJ1-6 | TRBV29-1 | TRBD1 | CSVGQAYNSPLHF | TGCAGCGTAGGACAGGCGTATAATTCACCCCTCCACTTT
- | TRBJ2-5 | TRBV20-1 | TRBD2 | CSARAQRGGGETQYF | TGCAGTGCTAGAGCCCAGCGGGGTGGGGGAGAGACCCAGTACTTC
few | TRBJ2-7 | TRBV6-2/TRBV6-3 | TRBD1 | CASSTGTGGFEQYF | TGTGCCAGCAGCACCGGGACAGGGGGCTTCGAGCAGTACTTC
- | TRBJ2-1 | TRBV5-1 | - | CASSLALASLYNEQFF | TGCGCCAGCAGCTTGGCTCTCGCGTCCCTCTACAATGAGCAGTTCTTC
- | TRBJ2-7 | TRBV20-1 | TRBD1 | CSARTNPGGGDEQYF | TGCAGTGCTAGGACAAATCCAGGGGGCGGGGACGAGCAGTACTTC
- | TRBJ2-7 | TRBV4-1 | TRBD2 | CASSQDWGLDYNEQYF | TGCGCCAGCAGCCAAGATTGGGGACTAGACTACAATGAGCAGTACTTC
- | TRBJ2-1 | TRBV9 | - | CASSEDGSYNEQFF | TGTGCCAGCAGCGAGGACGGATCCTACAATGAGCAGTTCTTC
few | TRBJ2-3 | TRBV11-3 | TRBD1 | CASSLGDRASSTDTQYF | TGTGCCAGCAGCTTAGGGGACAGAGCTTCTAGCACAGATACGCAGTATTTT
- | TRBJ2-3 | TRBV4-2 | TRBD2 | CASSHPSGGKDTQYF | TGTGCCAGCAGCCATCCTAGCGGGGGTAAAGATACGCAGTATTTT
few | TRBJ2-7 | TRBV20-1 | - | CSAASVGDYEQYF | TGCAGTGCGGCCTCTGTGGGGGACTACGAGCAGTACTTC
few | TRBJ1-5 | TRBV15 | - | CATSGVGNQPQHF | TGTGCCACCAGCGGAGTCGGCAATCAGCCCCAGCATTTT
- | TRBJ2-7 | TRBV3-1 | TRBD2 | CASSYSSGGPTYEQYF | TGTGCCAGCAGCTATTCTAGCGGGGGGCCCACCTACGAGCAGTACTTC
few | TRBJ2-5 | TRBV28 | - | CASSLFSLQETQYF | TGTGCCAGCAGTTTATTTTCCCTCCAAGAGACCCAGTACTTC
few | TRBJ2-5 | TRBV20-1 | - | CSAREDKALGQETQYF | TGCAGTGCTAGAGAGGACAAGGCCCTTGGGCAAGAGACCCAGTACTTC
few | TRBJ2-1 | TRBV12-3/TRBV12-4 | - | CASSPSGVGYNEQFF | TGTGCCAGCAGCCCCTCGGGGGTGGGGTACAATGAGCAGTTCTTC
many | TRBJ2-5 | TRBV29-1 | - | CSVVLVETQYF | TGCAGCGTTGTGTTGGTTGAGACCCAGTACTTC
few | TRBJ1-4 | TRBV11-2 | - | CASSRSYNEKLFF | TGTGCCAGCAGCCGGAGCTATAATGAAAAACTGTTTTTT
many | TRBJ2-1 | TRBV3-1 | - | CASTRRIDLNEQFF | TGTGCCAGCACCCGACGGATTGACCTCAATGAGCAGTTCTTC
- | TRBJ1-6 | TRBV7-9 | - | CASSLALGAFNSPLHF | TGTGCCAGCAGCTTAGCTTTGGGGGCGTTTAATTCACCCCTCCACTTT
- | TRBJ2-1 | TRBV7-2 | - | CASSLSVSSYNEQFF | TGTGCCAGCAGCTTAAGTGTTAGCTCCTACAATGAGCAGTTCTTC
few | TRBJ2-1 | TRBV29-1 | - | CSPSGPKEGSNEQFF | TGCAGCCCTTCGGGCCCAAAAGAAGGGAGCAATGAGCAGTTCTTC
- | TRBJ2-1 | TRBV6-1 | TRBD2 | CASTPELAGGSYNEQFF | TGTGCCAGCACCCCAGAGCTAGCGGGGGGGTCCTACAATGAGCAGTTCTTC